The 8 T cell receptor beta chains given below trace back to one sample, sequenced in a study of CD8 T cells in Susac syndrome. RNA amounts of roughly 0.45 to 1 ug underwent reverse transcription with random hexamers. TCRdb recomputed calls from the immunoSEQ multiplex PCR reads with MiXCR, one row per CDR3 protein. The repertoire holds about 400,000 distinct CDR3 sequences, with 85% to 90% as singletons. Sequenced material: CD8+ T cells from PBMCs. Every receptor here comes from a human donor with multiple sclerosis.

V gene TRBV7-9 combines with J gene TRBJ2-7, with D perhaps matching TRBD1 or TRBD2 (5 bases each). Germline V gene sequence: CDR1 SEHNR, CDR2 FQNEAQ (reference sequence). The CDR3 runs to 14 residues. The V end lost 5 bases, the J end lost 6 bases, and 17 bases lay between the germline ends. This chain's CDR3 is CASSRWDEFGEQYF. The DNA for the CDR3 is TGTGCCAGCAGCCGTTGGGACGAATTCGGCGAGCAGTACTTC.

This clonotype was seen a handful of times. This rearrangement joins TRBV6-2 or TRBV6-3 to TRBJ2-3; no clear D gene. The CDR3 spans 13 residues. Germline V gene sequence: CDR1 MNHEY, CDR2 SVGEGT. Deletions cut 7 bases from V and 5 bases from J, with 13 bases between. The CDR3 DNA reads as TGTGCCAGCATGCACCATTTGGGAGATACGCAGTATTTT. Translation: CASMHHLGDTQYF.

A few counts support this clonotype. The chain carries TRBV27 and TRBJ2-1; D is tentatively TRBD1 or TRBD2 (6 bases each). From germline, CDR1 is MNHEY and CDR2 SMNVEV (reference sequence). This CDR3 has 16 amino acids. The V end was cut by 5 bases, the J end by 6 bases, with 20 bases between. The CDR3 here is CASSTLGGRMANEQFF. The CDR3 nucleotides are TGTGCCAGCAGTACATTAGGGGGGAGGATGGCCAATGAGCAGTTCTTC.

The rearrangement links TRBV7-9 to TRBJ2-1; possible D gene TRBD1, 5 bases. The CDR3 contains 16 residues. Per the germline V gene, CDR1 is SEHNR and CDR2 is FQNEAQ (reference sequence). V lost 0 bases to trimming and J lost 2 bases, with 11 bases between them. CDR3 sequence: CASSLADRTTYNEQFF. The DNA of the CDR3 is TGTGCCAGCAGCTTAGCAGACAGAACTACCTACAATGAGCAGTTCTTC.

The chain couples TRBV11-2 to TRBJ2-7; 7 positions match TRBD1. The CDR3 spans 17 residues. Trimming took 0 bases from V and 3 from J; bases not matched to a gene: 11. Germline V lookup: CDR1 SGHAT, CDR2 FQNNGV. CDR3 coding DNA: TGTGCCAGCAGCTTAGAGAGGGCAGGGGGTTTGATCTACGAGCAGTACTTC. This sequence encodes CASSLERAGGLIYEQYF.

The CDR3 reads CASSRTTAPTEAFF. In DNA form, the CDR3 reads TGCGCCAGCAGCCGGACGACAGCCCCCACCGAAGCTTTCTTT. This chain joins TRBV4-1 and TRBJ1-1; the D gene is possibly TRBD1 (5 bases). Germline CDR1 MGHRA, CDR2 YSYEKL. The V and J ends lost 4 bases and 8 bases respectively, with 17 bases between them. The CDR3 has 14 amino acids.

The gene calls are TRBV28 and TRBJ2-7, with 9 bases lining up with TRBD2. CDR1 is MDHEN and CDR2 is SYDVKM in the germline V gene. The CDR3 is 15 residues long. The J segment lost 4 bases and the V segment lost 5 bases, leaving 9 bases of the junction unmatched. The DNA of the CDR3 is TGTGCCAGCAGTAGGCTGGCTAGCGGGACTTACGAGCAGTACTTC. Protein product: CASSRLASGTYEQYF.

The chain uses TRBV4-1 and TRBJ1-2; 9 bases are a match to TRBD1. Germline loops: CDR1 MGHRA, CDR2 YSYEKL. The ends lost 2 bases at V and 5 bases at J; junction bases unmatched: 6. The CDR3 has 15 amino acids. This chain's CDR3 is CASSQTTQGAYGYTF. The CDR3 DNA follows: TGCGCCAGCAGCCAAACTACACAGGGGGCTTATGGCTACACCTTC.